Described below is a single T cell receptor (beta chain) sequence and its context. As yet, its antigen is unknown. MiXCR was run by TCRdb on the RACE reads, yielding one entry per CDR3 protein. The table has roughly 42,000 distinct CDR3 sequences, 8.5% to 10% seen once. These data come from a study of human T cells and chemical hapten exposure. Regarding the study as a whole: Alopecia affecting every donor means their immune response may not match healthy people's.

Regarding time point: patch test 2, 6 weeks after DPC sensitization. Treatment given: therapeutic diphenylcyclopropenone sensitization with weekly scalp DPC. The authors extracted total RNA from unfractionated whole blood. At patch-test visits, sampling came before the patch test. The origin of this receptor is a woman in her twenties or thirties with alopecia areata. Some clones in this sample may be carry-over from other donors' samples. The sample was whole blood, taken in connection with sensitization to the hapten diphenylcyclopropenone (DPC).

The CDR3 region is CSAPVYRAPYEQYF. In DNA form, the CDR3 reads TGCAGTGCTCCTGTGTACAGGGCTCCCTACGAGCAGTACTTC. The V and J genes are TRBV20-1 and TRBJ2-7; possible D gene TRBD1, 6 bases. This CDR3 comprises 14 residues. Per germline, CDR1 DFQATT and CDR2 SNEGSKA (reference sequence). Trimming removed 5 bases from V and 2 bases from J, with 16 bases in between.